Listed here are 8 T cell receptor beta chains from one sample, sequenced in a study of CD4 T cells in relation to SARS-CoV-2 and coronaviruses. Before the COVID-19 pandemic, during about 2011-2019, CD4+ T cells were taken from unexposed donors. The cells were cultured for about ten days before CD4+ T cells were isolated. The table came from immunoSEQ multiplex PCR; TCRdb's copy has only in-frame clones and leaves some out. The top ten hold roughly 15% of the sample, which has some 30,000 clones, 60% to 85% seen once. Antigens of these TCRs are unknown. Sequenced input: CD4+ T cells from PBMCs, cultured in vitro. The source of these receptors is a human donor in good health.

The CDR3 sequence is CASLAGGGNEQYF. CDR3 coding DNA: TGTGCCAGCCTAGCGGGAGGCGGGAACGAGCAGTACTTC. This chain links TRBV12-3 or TRBV12-4 with TRBJ2-7; TRBD2 matches at 11 bases. The V and J ends lost 8 bases and 5 bases, in that order; junction bases with no gene match: 5. The CDR3 consists of 13 residues.

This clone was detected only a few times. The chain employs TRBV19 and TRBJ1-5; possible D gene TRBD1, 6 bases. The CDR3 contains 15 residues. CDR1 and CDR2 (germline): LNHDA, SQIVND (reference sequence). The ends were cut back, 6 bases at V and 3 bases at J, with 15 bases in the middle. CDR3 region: CASRDSQSHNQPQHF. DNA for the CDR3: TGTGCCAGTAGGGACAGCCAGTCCCACAATCAGCCCCAGCATTTT.

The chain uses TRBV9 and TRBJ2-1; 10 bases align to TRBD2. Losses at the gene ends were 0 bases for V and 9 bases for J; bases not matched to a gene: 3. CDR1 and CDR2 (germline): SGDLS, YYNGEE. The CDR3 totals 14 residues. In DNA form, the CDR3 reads TGTGCCAGCAGCGTAGCTGGGACTAGCGCTGAGCAGTTCTTC. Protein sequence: CASSVAGTSAEQFF.

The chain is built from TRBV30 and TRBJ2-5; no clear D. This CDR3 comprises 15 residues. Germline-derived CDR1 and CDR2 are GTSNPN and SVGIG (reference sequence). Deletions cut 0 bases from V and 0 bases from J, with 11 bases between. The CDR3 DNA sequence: TGTGCCTGGAGTGTACCCCGGGCCTACCAAGAGACCCAGTACTTC. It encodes CAWSVPRAYQETQYF.

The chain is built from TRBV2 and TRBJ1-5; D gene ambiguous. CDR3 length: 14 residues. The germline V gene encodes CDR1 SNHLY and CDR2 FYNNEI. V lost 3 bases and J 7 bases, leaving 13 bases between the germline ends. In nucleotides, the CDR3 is TGTGCCAGCAGTGAGGAATCGGGTGGGCAGCCCCAGCATTTT. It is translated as CASSEESGGQPQHF.

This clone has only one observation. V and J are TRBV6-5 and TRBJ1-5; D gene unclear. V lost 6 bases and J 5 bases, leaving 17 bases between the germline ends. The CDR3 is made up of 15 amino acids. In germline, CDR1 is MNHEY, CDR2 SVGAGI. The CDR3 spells CASRDVVPADQPQHF. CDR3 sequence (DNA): TGTGCCAGCAGGGACGTCGTACCAGCGGATCAGCCCCAGCATTTT.

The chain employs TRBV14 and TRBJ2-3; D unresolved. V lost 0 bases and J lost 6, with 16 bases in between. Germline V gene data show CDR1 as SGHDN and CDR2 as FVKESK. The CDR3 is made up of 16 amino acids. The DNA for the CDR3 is TGTGCCAGCAGCCAAGAGGCTGGACGATTATGGGATACGCAGTATTTT. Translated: CASSQEAGRLWDTQYF.

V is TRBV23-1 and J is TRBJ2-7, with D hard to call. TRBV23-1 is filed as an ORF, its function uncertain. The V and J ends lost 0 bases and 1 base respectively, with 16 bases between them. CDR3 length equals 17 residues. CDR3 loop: CASSQSSLSHMSYEQYF. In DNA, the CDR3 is TGCGCCAGCAGTCAATCGAGCCTCAGTCACATGTCCTACGAGCAGTACTTC.